This is a list of T cell receptor beta chains from one sample in a study of glioma-infiltrating T cells. TCRdb fed the multiplex PCR reads into MiXCR, producing one record per CDR3 protein. Here the sample spans around 150,000 distinct CDR3 sequences, approximately 39% being singletons. Sequences were obtained from glioma tissue, nonneoplastic brain tissue, or PBMCs (not recorded which). These receptors were obtained from a human donor with low-grade glioma or glioblastoma, undergoing nonglioma brain surgery, or in good health (not recorded which). Both conserved end residues are part of each CDR3. The D gene is left open where the match is weak. Clone size appears in some rows only: once, few, many, or a class for an expanded clone.

cdr3_nt: TGTGCCAGCAGTACGACAGGGGGTTACTTCACCTACGAGCAGTACTTC
cdr3_aa: CASSTTGGYFTYEQYF
v_call: TRBV6-2/TRBV6-3
j_call: TRBJ2-7
cdr3_length: 16
clone_size: -
d_call: TRBD1

cdr3_nt: TGCAGTGCTATATCCCAAGGTGGAGGGTTCGAGCAGTACTTC
cdr3_aa: CSAISQGGGFEQYF
v_call: TRBV20-1
j_call: TRBJ2-7
cdr3_length: 14
clone_size: -
d_call: -

cdr3_nt: TGCAGTGCTAGAGTTGTGGGGGCCTGCAATCAGCCCCAGCATTTT
cdr3_aa: CSARVVGACNQPQHF
v_call: TRBV20-1
j_call: TRBJ1-5
cdr3_length: 15
clone_size: -
d_call: -

cdr3_nt: TGTACCAGCAGCTCTCGACTGTCAGATACGCAGTATTTT
cdr3_aa: CTSSSRLSDTQYF
v_call: TRBV7-2
j_call: TRBJ2-3
cdr3_length: 13
clone_size: once
d_call: -

cdr3_nt: TGTGCCACCAGCAGAGCGGAGGGTGGCTACACCTTC
cdr3_aa: CATSRAEGGYTF
v_call: TRBV15
j_call: TRBJ1-2
cdr3_length: 12
clone_size: few
d_call: -

cdr3_nt: TGTGCCAGCAGTTACCCAGCGGGAGGGCCGACGAATGAGCAGTTCTTC
cdr3_aa: CASSYPAGGPTNEQFF
v_call: TRBV6-6
j_call: TRBJ2-1
cdr3_length: 16
clone_size: few
d_call: TRBD2

cdr3_nt: TGTGCCAGCAGCCGGACAGGGGGAAGTAGCACAGATACGCAGTATTTT
cdr3_aa: CASSRTGGSSTDTQYF
v_call: TRBV6-1
j_call: TRBJ2-3
cdr3_length: 16
clone_size: few
d_call: TRBD1

cdr3_nt: TGTGCCACCAGCGTAAACGACTATTACAGATTCTTC
cdr3_aa: CATSVNDYYRFF
v_call: TRBV15
j_call: TRBJ2-1
cdr3_length: 12
clone_size: few
d_call: -

cdr3_nt: TGCAGTGCCCCTACAGGGGGCGATCAGCCCCAGCATTTT
cdr3_aa: CSAPTGGDQPQHF
v_call: TRBV20-1
j_call: TRBJ1-5
cdr3_length: 13
clone_size: -
d_call: TRBD1

cdr3_nt: TGTGCCAGCAACCCGGGACAGGGAATCTACGAGCAGTACTTC
cdr3_aa: CASNPGQGIYEQYF
v_call: TRBV6-1
j_call: TRBJ2-7
cdr3_length: 14
clone_size: few
d_call: TRBD1

cdr3_nt: TGTGCCAGCAGTTTCCTATCGGGACAGGGGAATGGCTACACCTTC
cdr3_aa: CASSFLSGQGNGYTF
v_call: TRBV28
j_call: TRBJ1-2
cdr3_length: 15
clone_size: -
d_call: TRBD1

cdr3_nt: TGTGCCAGCACCTTTAGCGGGGGCCGAGAGACCCAGTACTTC
cdr3_aa: CASTFSGGRETQYF
v_call: TRBV6-1
j_call: TRBJ2-5
cdr3_length: 14
clone_size: many
d_call: TRBD2

cdr3_nt: TGCAGTGCTAGAGTTCACGGAGGTTTATATGGCTACACCTTC
cdr3_aa: CSARVHGGLYGYTF
v_call: TRBV20-1
j_call: TRBJ1-2
cdr3_length: 14
clone_size: few
d_call: -

cdr3_nt: TGTGCCAGCACCCCGATAGGAGTAGCGGGCCCTCGATACAATGAGCAGTTCTTC
cdr3_aa: CASTPIGVAGPRYNEQFF
v_call: TRBV27
j_call: TRBJ2-1
cdr3_length: 18
clone_size: few
d_call: TRBD2

cdr3_nt: TGTGCCAGCAGCTACCCGGCCGCTCTGGGGGAGGACACTGAAGCTTTCTTT
cdr3_aa: CASSYPAALGEDTEAFF
v_call: TRBV6-2/TRBV6-3
j_call: TRBJ1-1
cdr3_length: 17
clone_size: few
d_call: -

cdr3_nt: TGCAGTGCTCACATGAACACTGAAGCTTTCTTT
cdr3_aa: CSAHMNTEAFF
v_call: TRBV20-1
j_call: TRBJ1-1
cdr3_length: 11
clone_size: few
d_call: -

cdr3_nt: TGTGCCAGCAGCCGTAACAATGAGCAGTTCTTC
cdr3_aa: CASSRNNEQFF
v_call: TRBV7-2
j_call: TRBJ2-1
cdr3_length: 11
clone_size: many
d_call: -

cdr3_nt: TGTGCCAGCAGTTTTCATCCGGGACAGAGGATCTATAATTCACCCCTCCACTTT
cdr3_aa: CASSFHPGQRIYNSPLHF
v_call: TRBV6-1
j_call: TRBJ1-6
cdr3_length: 18
clone_size: -
d_call: TRBD1

cdr3_nt: TGTGCCAGCAGTTCGGGGACAGGGGGATCCCAAGCTTTCTTT
cdr3_aa: CASSSGTGGSQAFF
v_call: TRBV27
j_call: TRBJ1-1
cdr3_length: 14
clone_size: -
d_call: TRBD1

cdr3_nt: TGTGCCAGCAAGGGACAGTTATATGGCTACACCTTC
cdr3_aa: CASKGQLYGYTF
v_call: TRBV3-1
j_call: TRBJ1-2
cdr3_length: 12
clone_size: many
d_call: TRBD1

cdr3_nt: TGTGCCAGCAGTTTAGTGGCAAAAAATCAGCCCCAGCATTTT
cdr3_aa: CASSLVAKNQPQHF
v_call: TRBV28
j_call: TRBJ1-5
cdr3_length: 14
clone_size: many
d_call: -

cdr3_nt: TGTGCCAGCAGGGGGGACTACAATGAGCAGTTCTTC
cdr3_aa: CASRGDYNEQFF
v_call: TRBV5-6
j_call: TRBJ2-1
cdr3_length: 12
clone_size: few
d_call: -

cdr3_nt: TGTGCCAGAAGCTTAGAACAATCCTACGAGCAGTACTTC
cdr3_aa: CARSLEQSYEQYF
v_call: TRBV7-9
j_call: TRBJ2-7
cdr3_length: 13
clone_size: -
d_call: -

cdr3_nt: TGTGCCAGCAGCGAGCGGACCGCCTCTGGAAACACCATATATTTT
cdr3_aa: CASSERTASGNTIYF
v_call: TRBV5-4
j_call: TRBJ1-3
cdr3_length: 15
clone_size: -
d_call: -

cdr3_nt: TGCAGTGCTAGGGTGATGAACACTGAAGCTTTCTTT
cdr3_aa: CSARVMNTEAFF
v_call: TRBV20-1
j_call: TRBJ1-1
cdr3_length: 12
clone_size: -
d_call: -

cdr3_nt: TGCAGTGCTAGATGGCCGACAGGGACCAATTCACCCCTCCACTTT
cdr3_aa: CSARWPTGTNSPLHF
v_call: TRBV20-1
j_call: TRBJ1-6
cdr3_length: 15
clone_size: few
d_call: TRBD1

cdr3_nt: TGTGCCAGCAGTTCCAGACAGGGGATGAGCAATCAGCCCCAGCATTTT
cdr3_aa: CASSSRQGMSNQPQHF
v_call: TRBV6-1
j_call: TRBJ1-5
cdr3_length: 16
clone_size: few
d_call: TRBD1

cdr3_nt: TGCGCCAGCAGCCCCGGGGACAGGGCACAGCCCCAGCATTTT
cdr3_aa: CASSPGDRAQPQHF
v_call: TRBV5-1
j_call: TRBJ1-5
cdr3_length: 14
clone_size: -
d_call: TRBD1

cdr3_nt: TGTGCCACCAGCGAACTAGCGGGAGAGACCCAGTACTTC
cdr3_aa: CATSELAGETQYF
v_call: TRBV15
j_call: TRBJ2-5
cdr3_length: 13
clone_size: few
d_call: TRBD2

cdr3_nt: TGTGCCAGCAGCTTAGTACTGGGGGAAGGCTACGAGCAGTACTTC
cdr3_aa: CASSLVLGEGYEQYF
v_call: TRBV7-2
j_call: TRBJ2-7
cdr3_length: 15
clone_size: -
d_call: -

cdr3_nt: TGTGCCAGCAGCTTAAGGACAGGGGCTAATGAAAAACTGTTTTTT
cdr3_aa: CASSLRTGANEKLFF
v_call: TRBV7-9
j_call: TRBJ1-4
cdr3_length: 15
clone_size: few
d_call: TRBD1

cdr3_nt: TGTGCCAGCAGCCCTAGCGGGAGCCCAGATACGCAGTATTTT
cdr3_aa: CASSPSGSPDTQYF
v_call: TRBV4-2
j_call: TRBJ2-3
cdr3_length: 14
clone_size: few
d_call: TRBD2

cdr3_nt: TGCGCCAGCAGCCAAGTCGAGTCAGCTGGCTACACCTTC
cdr3_aa: CASSQVESAGYTF
v_call: TRBV4-1
j_call: TRBJ1-2
cdr3_length: 13
clone_size: -
d_call: -

cdr3_nt: TGCGCCAGCAGTGAATTGGGACATAACTATGGCTACACCTTC
cdr3_aa: CASSELGHNYGYTF
v_call: TRBV10-2
j_call: TRBJ1-2
cdr3_length: 14
clone_size: few
d_call: -

cdr3_nt: TGTGCCAGCACCGGGGACAGGGTATCGTACGAGCAGTACTTC
cdr3_aa: CASTGDRVSYEQYF
v_call: TRBV6-2/TRBV6-3
j_call: TRBJ2-7
cdr3_length: 14
clone_size: once
d_call: TRBD1

cdr3_nt: TGTGCCAGCACCTATGCGGGAAGGGTTGAAAAACTGTTTTTT
cdr3_aa: CASTYAGRVEKLFF
v_call: TRBV12-3/TRBV12-4
j_call: TRBJ1-4
cdr3_length: 14
clone_size: -
d_call: -

cdr3_nt: TGTGCCACTTCGACCGGGCTGAACACCGGGGAGCTGTTTTTT
cdr3_aa: CATSTGLNTGELFF
v_call: TRBV2
j_call: TRBJ2-2
cdr3_length: 14
clone_size: -
d_call: -

cdr3_nt: TGTGCCAGCAGTTTATTAACGGTCATGAACACTGAAGCTTTCTTT
cdr3_aa: CASSLLTVMNTEAFF
v_call: TRBV28
j_call: TRBJ1-1
cdr3_length: 15
clone_size: -
d_call: -

cdr3_nt: TGTGCCAGCAGTTACCAAAGGGGCTATGGCTACACCTTC
cdr3_aa: CASSYQRGYGYTF
v_call: TRBV6-6
j_call: TRBJ1-2
cdr3_length: 13
clone_size: -
d_call: -

cdr3_nt: TGTGCCAGCAGCCGATCCGCTATGGCAGGGGGCTATGGCTACACCTTC
cdr3_aa: CASSRSAMAGGYGYTF
v_call: TRBV27
j_call: TRBJ1-2
cdr3_length: 16
clone_size: many
d_call: TRBD1

cdr3_nt: TGCGCCAGCAGGAGGACAGGGGTGGGTACCGGGGAGCTGTTTTTT
cdr3_aa: CASRRTGVGTGELFF
v_call: TRBV4-1
j_call: TRBJ2-2
cdr3_length: 15
clone_size: -
d_call: TRBD1

cdr3_nt: TGTGCCAGCAGCATTTGGACAGGGGGCGAGGATACGCAGTATTTT
cdr3_aa: CASSIWTGGEDTQYF
v_call: TRBV14
j_call: TRBJ2-3
cdr3_length: 15
clone_size: -
d_call: TRBD1

cdr3_nt: TGCAGTGCCCCAAGCCCCGGGACAGGGTATAATGAGCAGTTCTTC
cdr3_aa: CSAPSPGTGYNEQFF
v_call: TRBV20-1
j_call: TRBJ2-1
cdr3_length: 15
clone_size: once
d_call: TRBD1

cdr3_nt: TGTGCCAGCAGTTACTCAGGGATTTCACCCCTCCACTTT
cdr3_aa: CASSYSGISPLHF
v_call: TRBV6-6
j_call: TRBJ1-6
cdr3_length: 13
clone_size: many
d_call: -

cdr3_nt: TGTGCCATCCCGGCGGGGGATTCCACCGGGGAGCTGTTTTTT
cdr3_aa: CAIPAGDSTGELFF
v_call: TRBV19
j_call: TRBJ2-2
cdr3_length: 14
clone_size: -
d_call: TRBD2

cdr3_nt: TGCGCCAGCAGCTTGGGGACTAGCGGGAACGCAGATACGCAGTATTTT
cdr3_aa: CASSLGTSGNADTQYF
v_call: TRBV5-1
j_call: TRBJ2-3
cdr3_length: 16
clone_size: few
d_call: TRBD2